This passage covers 15 T cell receptor beta chains from one sample sequenced in a study of blood T cell repertoires in COVID-19. Profiled with immunoSEQ multiplex PCR; TCRdb holds only in-frame clones, not every one. The profile shows under 35,000 clones, roughly 86% of them singletons. The sequenced material came from peripheral blood. The source of these receptors is a human donor in a cohort sampled during active COVID-19.

This chain joins TRBV6-6 and TRBJ1-4; no firm D call. This CDR3 comprises 15 residues. Trimming shortened V by 6 bases and J by 0 bases, and 11 bases separated the two germline ends. CDR1 and CDR2 (germline): MNHNY, SVGAGI (reference sequence). CDR3 sequence: CASRHMIPTNEKLFF. The CDR3 coding sequence is TGTGCCAGCAGACACATGATACCAACTAATGAAAAACTGTTTTTT.

The chain couples TRBV19 to TRBJ2-2, with 10 bases that match TRBD1. Germline V lookup: CDR1 LNHDA, CDR2 SQIVND (reference sequence). CDR3 size: 17 residues. The trim removed 7 bases at V and 4 bases at J, leaving 12 bases unmatched. CDR3 sequence (DNA): TGTGCCAGTAAAAGCCGGGACAGGGGTAAGTGCACCGGGGAGCTGTTTTTT. Translated: CASKSRDRGKCTGELFF.

The chain has TRBV4-2 and TRBJ1-1; D might be TRBD1 (5 bases). The CDR3 consists of 15 residues. Trimming left V 2 bases short and J 0 bases short, with 10 bases between. CDR1 is LGHNA and CDR2 is YNFKEQ in the germline V gene. The CDR3 sequence: CASSQTGIMNTEAFF. Here the CDR3 DNA reads TGTGCCAGCAGCCAAACAGGAATAATGAACACTGAAGCTTTCTTT.

V is TRBV19 and J is TRBJ1-6, with TRBD1 identical over 10 bases. Germline V gives CDR1 LNHDA, CDR2 SQIVND (reference sequence). The CDR3 totals 13 residues. V shed 9 bases and J 8 bases; nucleotides not matched to a gene: 4. As DNA, the CDR3 is TGTGCCAGCAGGACAGGGGGGGATTCACCCCTCCACTTT. Residues: CASRTGGDSPLHF. Full variable domain (missing parts from reference TRBV19 and TRBJ1-6): DGGITQSPKYLFRKEGQNVTLSCEQNLNHDAMYWYRQDPGQGLRLIYYSQIVNDFQKGDIAEGYSVSREKKESFPLTVTSAQKNPTAFYLCASRTGGDSPLHFGNGTRLTVT.

The chain uses TRBV3-1 (or the pseudogene TRBV3-2) and TRBJ2-7, with 9 bases that match TRBD1. V trimming: 0 bases; J trimming: 3 bases; junction bases outside the gene matches: 12. The germline V gene encodes CDR1 LGHDT and CDR2 YNNKEL (reference sequence). The CDR3 runs 18 residues. This CDR3 is CASSQDTPGQGKNYEQYF. CDR3 in DNA: TGTGCCAGCAGCCAAGATACGCCGGGACAGGGTAAAAACTACGAGCAGTACTTC.

The CDR3 protein is CASSFTSTGELFF. CDR3 DNA sequence: TGTGCCAGCAGCTTTACAAGCACCGGGGAGCTGTTTTTT. The chain carries TRBV7-8 and TRBJ2-2, with D hard to call. The CDR3 is made up of 13 amino acids. The ends were cut back, 3 bases at V and 4 bases at J, with 6 bases in the middle. The germline V gene has CDR1 SGHVS and CDR2 FQNEAQ.

The chain recombines TRBV10-3 with TRBJ2-7; 12 bases map to TRBD1. Per the germline V gene, CDR1 is ENHRY and CDR2 is SYGVKD. The CDR3 is 17 amino acids. Germline trimming cut 0 bases from V and 4 bases from J; bases unmatched to any gene: 7. The CDR3 loop is CAISESLVGQGAYEQYF. The CDR3 nucleotides are TGTGCCATCAGTGAGTCCTTGGTGGGACAGGGGGCTTACGAGCAGTACTTC.

V and J are TRBV19 and TRBJ2-7; 10 bases match TRBD1. Germline lookup yields CDR1 LNHDA and CDR2 SQIVND (reference sequence). V lost 3 bases to trimming and J lost 7 bases; unmatched junction nucleotides: 9. This CDR3 region has 15 residues. As DNA, the CDR3 is TGTGCCAGTAGTATTGGTGGGACAGGGGTATGGGAGCAGTACTTC. Its protein is CASSIGGTGVWEQYF. Based on the CDR3 plus reference TRBV19 and TRBJ2-7, the full variable domain is DGGITQSPKYLFRKEGQNVTLSCEQNLNHDAMYWYRQDPGQGLRLIYYSQIVNDFQKGDIAEGYSVSREKKESFPLTVTSAQKNPTAFYLCASSIGGTGVWEQYFGPGTRLTVT.

V and J are TRBV5-4 and TRBJ1-6; maybe TRBD1 (5 bases). Trimming cost V 1 base and J 4 bases, with 9 bases left between them. CDR1 is SGHNT and CDR2 is YYREEE in the germline V gene (reference sequence). The CDR3 covers 15 residues. In nucleotides, the CDR3 is TGTGCCAGCAGCTTGATAGGGGTATATAATTCACCCCTCCACTTT. It codes for CASSLIGVYNSPLHF.

The chain carries TRBV3-1 (or the pseudogene TRBV3-2) and TRBJ1-2; D possibly corresponds to TRBD1 (6 bases). The CDR3 is made up of 15 amino acids. The germline V gene encodes CDR1 LGHDT and CDR2 YNNKEL (reference sequence). V was trimmed by 1 base and J by 5 bases, leaving 14 bases between them. CDR3 in amino acids: CASSQGFNRAYGYTF. The CDR3 DNA reads as TGTGCCAGCAGCCAAGGGTTCAACAGGGCTTATGGCTACACCTTC.

This clone has only one observation. V is TRBV28 and J is TRBJ1-2, with a weak D call TRBD1 (6 bases). V dropped 6 bases and J dropped 1 base, with 21 bases sitting between them. CDR1 is MDHEN, CDR2 SYDVKM, per germline. CDR3 length: 17 amino acids. Here the CDR3 reads CASSLQRAGALNYGYTF. CDR3 bases: TGTGCCAGCAGCCTCCAAAGGGCGGGGGCCCTTAACTATGGCTACACCTTC.

This clone was detected a few times. The chain joins TRBV2 to TRBJ2-2; D not certain. Between the trimmed V and J ends, which lost 4 bases and 2 bases, there was a span of 11 bases. The germline gives CDR1 SNHLY, CDR2 FYNNEI. The CDR3 has 15 residues. The DNA for the CDR3 is TGTGCCAGCAGTGGTGTAGCCTCCAACACCGGGGAGCTGTTTTTT. It encodes CASSGVASNTGELFF.

This chain joins TRBV11-2 and TRBJ2-1; possible D gene TRBD2, 5 bases. CDR1 SGHAT and CDR2 FQNNGV come from the germline V gene. This CDR3 has 17 residues. Trimming removed 5 bases from V and 8 bases from J, with 25 bases in between. The CDR3, as DNA: TGTGCCAGCAGCCCCCCTAGCCGTTTCGGCTTTATCGATGAGCAGTTCTTC. It yields the protein CASSPPSRFGFIDEQFF.

This sequence joins TRBV27 and TRBJ2-7, with TRBD1 matching 7 bases. Per germline, CDR1 MNHEY and CDR2 SMNVEV (reference sequence). This CDR3 is built from 12 residues. CDR3 bases: TGTGCCAGCAGTTCCGCCGGAGCAGGGGGAAAGGTC. Translating gives CASSSAGAGGKV.

The genes are TRBV6-2 or TRBV6-3 and TRBJ2-3; D uncertain. The germline V and J ends were trimmed by 0 bases and 2 bases, with 9 bases remaining between them. Germline lookup yields CDR1 MNHEY and CDR2 SVGEGT. The CDR3 has 15 amino acids. The CDR3 DNA follows: TGTGCCAGCAGTTACTCGAAGGAGAACACAGATACGCAGTATTTT. This codes for CASSYSKENTDTQYF.